This T cell receptor beta chain was profiled in a study of control samples from healthy donors and cancer patients. V lost 1 base, J lost 2 bases, and 8 bases stayed unmatched. Germline CDR1 is SGHVS and CDR2 is FQNEAQ. The CDR3 length is 18 residues. Profiling relied on immunoSEQ multiplex PCR, and the TCRdb table lists in-frame clones only, not all of them. The sample includes about 130,000 clones, 90% of them seen just once. The clonotype originates from a man in his forties in good health. The chain uses TRBV7-8 and TRBJ2-6, with 7 bases that match TRBD2. The specimen was blood. CDR3 sequence: CASSLGFGGLAGANVLTF. The CDR3 DNA reads as TGTGCCAGCAGCTTAGGGTTCGGGGGGTTAGCTGGGGCCAACGTCCTGACTTTC.